This T cell receptor beta chain was found in a study of cytomegalovirus exposure and HLA in healthy donors. Overall study: Among the approximately 400 genotyped donors, 65% to 90% were placed in the Caucasian-associated ancestry cluster.

In the PCR, 60 Vbeta and 13 Jbeta primers were used. Clones were read by immunoSEQ multiplex PCR, and TCRdb kept only the in-frame ones, dropping some. The sample table includes 100,000 to 150,000 clones. As for this clone: Its antigen is not known.

The V segment lost 3 bases and the J segment 1 base; nucleotides outside the gene matches: 2. This CDR3 region has 16 residues. CDR1 and CDR2 (germline): SGHDN, FVKESK. General observations from the study: In a later analysis, at a false discovery rate of 0.05, 16,951 TCR beta sequences were associated with HLA alleles.

Sequenced input: PBMCs. The sequence was collected from a young man in good health and CMV-seronegative. The chain combines TRBV14 with TRBJ2-1; 11 bases align to TRBD2. The CDR3 DNA reads as TGTGCCAGCAGCCACCCTAGCGGGGGGTCCTACAATGAGCAGTTCTTC. This gives the protein CASSHPSGGSYNEQFF.